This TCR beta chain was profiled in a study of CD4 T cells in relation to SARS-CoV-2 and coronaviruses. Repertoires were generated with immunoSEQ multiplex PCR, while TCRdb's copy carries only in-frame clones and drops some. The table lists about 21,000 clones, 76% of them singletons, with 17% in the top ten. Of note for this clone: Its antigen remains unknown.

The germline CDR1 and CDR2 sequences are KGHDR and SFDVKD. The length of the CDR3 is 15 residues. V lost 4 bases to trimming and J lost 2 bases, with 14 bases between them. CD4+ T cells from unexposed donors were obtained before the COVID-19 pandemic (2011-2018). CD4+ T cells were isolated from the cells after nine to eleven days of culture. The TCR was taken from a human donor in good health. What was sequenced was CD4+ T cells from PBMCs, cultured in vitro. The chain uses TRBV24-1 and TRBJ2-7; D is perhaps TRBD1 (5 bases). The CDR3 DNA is TGTGCCACCAGTGACATCCGGCAGGGCCCCTACGAGCAGTACTTC. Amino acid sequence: CATSDIRQGPYEQYF.